This T cell receptor beta chain was recorded in a study of blood T cell repertoires in COVID-19. The method was immunoSEQ multiplex PCR; TCRdb's version includes in-frame clones alone and lacks a portion of them. Of approximately 150,000 clones in the sample, 90% were seen once. The ends lost 4 bases at V and 5 bases at J; junction bases unmatched: 10. This CDR3 contains 15 residues. Germline lookup yields CDR1 SGHAT and CDR2 FQDESV (reference sequence). The TCR comes from a man between 60 and 75 years old with active or convalescent COVID-19. This sequence joins TRBV11-1 and TRBJ2-7; 8 nucleotides align to TRBD1. The sequenced sample was peripheral blood. The CDR3 bases are TGTGCCAGCAGCTATTGGACAGGGAAGAGGAACGAGCAGTACTTC. Its protein product is CASSYWTGKRNEQYF.